Listed below are T cell receptor beta chains from one sample, sequenced in a study of spatial heterogeneity in lung cancer. TCRdb re-analysed the 5' RACE reads in MiXCR, keeping a single row per CDR3 protein. The data show 25,000 to 30,000 distinct CDR3 sequences, with 6% seen just once and 22% held by the top ten. Material: PBMCs, obtained at follow-up. The source of these receptors is a male donor with early-stage non-small cell lung cancer. CDR3s include the opening cysteine and the closing phenylalanine or tryptophan. The D gene is left open where the match is weak. Expanded clones are given a class, and other clones once, few, many or no size at all.

v_call	j_call	clone_size	d_call	cdr3_aa	cdr3_nt
TRBV5-4	TRBJ2-3	many	TRBD1	CASSRGTGVSTDTQYF	TGTGCCAGCAGCCGGGGAACAGGGGTCTCCACAGATACGCAGTATTTT
TRBV7-2	TRBJ2-4	many	TRBD2	CASSPPGLAGGAKNIQYF	TGTGCCAGCAGCCCCCCCGGACTAGCGGGGGGGGCCAAAAACATTCAGTACTTC
TRBV7-2	TRBJ1-2	.	.	CASSPDLNYGYTF	TGTGCCAGCAGCCCAGACCTTAACTATGGCTACACCTTC
TRBV9	TRBJ2-5	many	.	CASSVGSRDSGETQYF	TGTGCCAGCAGCGTAGGATCGCGGGACTCTGGGGAGACCCAGTACTTC
TRBV29-1	TRBJ2-2	many	.	CSVSGASDTGELFF	TGCAGCGTTTCCGGGGCTAGCGACACCGGGGAGCTGTTTTTT
TRBV20-1	TRBJ1-5	many	TRBD1	CSATPPTGGRQPQHF	TGCAGTGCTACTCCCCCGACAGGGGGCAGGCAGCCCCAGCATTTT
TRBV7-3	TRBJ2-1	.	.	CASSLTEGEQFF	TGTGCCAGCAGCTTAACGGAAGGTGAGCAGTTCTTC
TRBV19	TRBJ2-1	many	TRBD2	CASTPGLVSVEQFF	TGTGCCAGTACCCCGGGACTAGTCAGTGTTGAGCAGTTCTTC
TRBV30	TRBJ1-2	many	.	CAWSYDSRSSGYTF	TGTGCCTGGAGTTACGACAGCCGATCCTCTGGCTACACCTTC
TRBV14	TRBJ2-1	few	.	CASSQDQLLSNEQFF	TGTGCCAGCAGCCAAGATCAACTACTTTCGAATGAGCAGTTCTTC
TRBV5-1	TRBJ1-3	few	.	CASSLRPIPGSGNTIYF	TGCGCCAGCAGCCTAAGACCCATCCCGGGCTCTGGAAACACCATATATTTT
TRBV4-2	TRBJ2-5	many	TRBD2	CASRTGTSISETQYF	TGTGCCAGCAGAACCGGGACTAGCATATCGGAGACCCAGTACTTC
TRBV7-2	TRBJ2-5	.	.	CASSFPTETQYF	TGTGCCAGCAGCTTCCCGACAGAGACCCAGTACTTC
TRBV11-3	TRBJ2-2	.	.	CAAAFGGTNTGELFF	TGTGCCGCCGCTTTCGGCGGGACGAACACCGGGGAGCTGTTTTTT
TRBV7-9	TRBJ2-7	.	.	CASSLGLGGYTYEQYF	TGTGCCAGCAGCTTGGGTCTCGGGGGTTACACCTACGAGCAGTACTTC
TRBV5-6	TRBJ2-2	few	TRBD1	CASSLAGQGRRGELFF	TGTGCCAGCAGCTTGGCCGGACAGGGGAGGCGCGGGGAGCTGTTTTTT
TRBV19	TRBJ2-5	many	.	CASSDTGQETQYF	TGTGCCAGTAGTGACACAGGGCAAGAGACCCAGTACTTC
TRBV11-3	TRBJ2-3	.	TRBD2	CASSSGLARDTQYF	TGTGCCAGCAGCTCAGGACTAGCCAGGGATACGCAGTATTTT
TRBV6-5	TRBJ1-2	many	.	CASSSPRDGYGYTF	TGTGCCAGCAGTTCGCCGCGGGACGGCTATGGCTACACCTTC
TRBV5-4	TRBJ2-1	few	TRBD2	CASSPGLAGYEQFF	TGTGCCAGCAGCCCGGGACTAGCGGGGTATGAGCAGTTCTTC
TRBV4-2	TRBJ1-3	.	TRBD1	CASSQDRQGSGNTIYF	TGTGCCAGCAGCCAAGACCGACAGGGCTCTGGAAACACCATATATTTT
TRBV5-1	TRBJ2-2	.	TRBD2	CASRLLAENTGELFF	TGCGCCAGCCGCCTCCTAGCGGAGAACACCGGGGAGCTGTTTTTT
TRBV2	TRBJ2-7	many	.	CASSAGNAGSEQYF	TGTGCCAGCAGCGCAGGGAATGCCGGATCCGAGCAGTACTTC
TRBV7-3	TRBJ2-1	.	TRBD2	CASSSTSGVNEQFF	TGTGCCAGCAGCTCCACTAGCGGGGTAAATGAGCAGTTCTTC
TRBV7-9	TRBJ2-5	many	.	CASSSTETQYF	TGTGCCAGCAGCTCTACAGAGACCCAGTACTTC
TRBV6-2/TRBV6-3	TRBJ2-1	many	.	CASKERASYNEQFF	TGTGCCAGCAAAGAGCGAGCGTCCTACAATGAGCAGTTCTTC
TRBV10-3	TRBJ2-1	many	TRBD2	CAISGLAGDNEQFF	TGTGCCATCAGCGGACTAGCGGGAGACAATGAGCAGTTCTTC
TRBV20-1	TRBJ1-6	few	.	CSANGGNNSPLHF	TGCAGTGCTAATGGGGGGAATAATTCACCCCTCCACTTT
TRBV3-1	TRBJ2-5	.	TRBD2	CASSPSRGGPETQYF	TGTGCCAGCAGCCCCTCTCGGGGGGGCCCCGAGACCCAGTACTTC
TRBV19	TRBJ2-5	.	.	CASSTLNTLQETQYF	TGTGCCAGTAGTACCCTAAATACCCTCCAAGAGACCCAGTACTTC
TRBV7-9	TRBJ1-1	many	.	CASSRTSNTEAFF	TGTGCCAGCAGCCGGACATCGAACACTGAAGCTTTCTTT
TRBV9	TRBJ1-4	many	.	CASSVESQQSNEKLFF	TGTGCCAGCAGCGTAGAGTCCCAGCAATCTAATGAAAAACTGTTTTTT
TRBV11-2	TRBJ2-1	many	TRBD1	CASSLVHGQGPTEQFF	TGTGCCAGCAGCTTAGTCCACGGACAGGGCCCAACTGAGCAGTTCTTC
TRBV5-5	TRBJ1-1	medium-sized	.	CASSPYPNTEAFF	TGTGCCAGCAGCCCGTACCCCAACACTGAAGCTTTCTTT
TRBV9	TRBJ2-7	.	.	CASSVEGSPYEQYF	TGTGCCAGCAGCGTAGAAGGGTCGCCCTACGAGCAGTACTTC
TRBV6-5	TRBJ2-5	.	TRBD1	CASSSVQGARETQYF	TGTGCCAGCAGTTCCGTACAGGGGGCTCGGGAGACCCAGTACTTC
TRBV5-1	TRBJ2-3	.	.	CASSLDSSTDTQYF	TGCGCCAGCAGCTTGGACTCGTCCACAGATACGCAGTATTTT
TRBV29-1	TRBJ1-1	many	TRBD1	CSVEQGDSGTEAFF	TGCAGCGTTGAACAAGGGGACAGTGGGACTGAAGCTTTCTTT
TRBV18	TRBJ1-5	.	.	CASSPEPSTLISNQPQHF	TGTGCCAGCTCACCCGAACCAAGCACACTAATTAGCAATCAGCCCCAGCATTTT
TRBV10-2	TRBJ1-1	many	.	CASSESHTEAFF	TGCGCCAGCAGTGAGTCACACACTGAAGCTTTCTTT
TRBV20-1	TRBJ1-1	many	.	CSAKWGPGEAFF	TGCAGTGCTAAGTGGGGGCCGGGTGAAGCTTTCTTT
TRBV30	TRBJ1-5	many	TRBD1	CAWKGTGFNQPQHF	TGTGCCTGGAAGGGGACAGGGTTCAATCAGCCCCAGCATTTT
TRBV6-1	TRBJ2-5	many	.	CASSVSLTAQETQYF	TGTGCCAGCAGTGTCTCCCTGACAGCCCAAGAGACCCAGTACTTC
TRBV20-1	TRBJ2-7	many	.	CSVETGGSYEQYF	TGCAGTGTTGAAACCGGGGGCTCCTACGAGCAGTACTTC
TRBV6-1	TRBJ1-2	many	TRBD1	CASSADRVNYGYTF	TGTGCCAGCAGTGCGGACAGGGTGAACTATGGCTACACCTTC
TRBV6-5	TRBJ1-1	many	TRBD1	CASTSRTGGTEAFF	TGTGCCAGCACCTCCCGGACAGGGGGCACTGAAGCTTTCTTT
TRBV19	TRBJ1-5	many	.	CASSGVHQPQHF	TGTGCCAGTTCAGGGGTCCATCAGCCCCAGCATTTT
TRBV24-1	TRBJ2-3	many	TRBD2	CATGTSGTDTQYF	TGTGCCACCGGGACTAGTGGCACAGATACGCAGTATTTT
TRBV6-2/TRBV6-3	TRBJ1-1	many	.	CASSYWENTEAFF	TGTGCCAGCAGTTACTGGGAGAACACTGAAGCTTTCTTT
TRBV5-1	TRBJ2-7	many	.	CASSLATQGIGEQYF	TGCGCCAGCAGCTTGGCCACACAGGGCATCGGCGAGCAGTACTTC
TRBV6-1	TRBJ1-5	many	TRBD1	CASSLILGQGRQPQHF	TGTGCCAGCAGTCTCATTTTAGGACAGGGGCGTCAGCCCCAGCATTTT
TRBV7-8	TRBJ1-2	few	.	CASSLHQGSPPYGYTF	TGTGCCAGCAGCTTACATCAGGGGTCGCCCCCCTATGGCTACACCTTC
TRBV12-3/TRBV12-4	TRBJ2-2	many	.	CASSTSGWGTGELFF	TGTGCCAGCAGTACAAGCGGGTGGGGGACCGGGGAGCTGTTTTTT